The 28 T cell receptor beta chains given below trace back to one sample, sequenced in a study of blood T cell repertoires in COVID-19. TCRdb keeps only in-frame clones here, not all; method: immunoSEQ multiplex PCR. In the table there are about 270,000 clones, more than 80% of which are singletons. The sample was PBMCs or T cells enriched from blood (not recorded which). The receptors originated from a woman in her thirties with acute COVID-19.

This clone turned up a few times. The V gene is TRBV3-1 (or the pseudogene TRBV3-2), the J gene TRBJ1-1; 7 nucleotides align to TRBD1. V gave up 7 bases and J gave up 5 bases; unmatched junction bases: 7. The germline V gene encodes CDR1 LGHDT and CDR2 YNNKEL (reference sequence). The CDR3 spans 13 residues. As DNA, the CDR3 is TGTGCCAGCACCACCGGGACAGCTACTGAAGCTTTCTTT. It yields the protein CASTTGTATEAFF.

The J gene is TRBJ2-3, the V gene TRBV7-3, with TRBD2 matching over 11 bases. The CDR3 loop spans 12 amino acids. The trim removed 4 bases at V and 11 bases at J, leaving 2 bases unmatched. CDR1 is SGHTA, CDR2 FQGTGA, per germline. CDR3 nucleotide sequence: TGTGCCAGCAGCTCCGGGACTAGCGGGCAGTATTTT. Translated, it gives CASSSGTSGQYF.

The V gene is TRBV5-6, the J gene TRBJ2-7, with no clear D. CDR3 length: 12 amino acids. Trimming pared 2 bases from V and 4 bases from J, leaving 7 bases between. In germline, CDR1 is SGHDT, CDR2 YYEEEE. CDR3 DNA: TGTGCCAGCAGCTTTTTGAGGTACGAGCAGTACTTC. Its translation: CASSFLRYEQYF. The variable domain in full, with the rest retrieved from reference TRBV5-6 and TRBJ2-7, is DAGVTQSPTHLIKTRGQQVTLRCSPKSGHDTVSWYQQALGQGPQFIFQYYEEEERQRGNFPDRFSGHQFPNYSSELNVNALLLGDSALYLCASSFLRYEQYFGPGTRLTVT.

On this clone itself: The same CDR3 can be traced to other DNA sequences in this sample. This chain links TRBV9 with TRBJ2-1; D is possibly TRBD2 (5 bases). The germline V gene has CDR1 SGDLS and CDR2 YYNGEE. With 0 bases removed from V and 3 bases from J, the gap between germline ends came to 10 bases. The CDR3 runs 15 residues. DNA for the CDR3: TGTGCCAGCAGCGTAGGGCTAGCTGACTACAATGAGCAGTTCTTC. Protein product: CASSVGLADYNEQFF.

The chain carries TRBV4-1 and TRBJ2-1, with TRBD2 matching over 11 bases. Germline lookup yields CDR1 MGHRA and CDR2 YSYEKL. The V gene end was trimmed by 4 bases and the J gene end by 1 base; junction bases not matched to a gene: 3. The CDR3 runs to 16 residues. The CDR3 here is CASSRGLAGSYNEQFF. The CDR3, as DNA: TGCGCCAGCAGCCGCGGACTAGCGGGTTCCTACAATGAGCAGTTCTTC.

This sequence joins TRBV9 and TRBJ2-3; D ambiguous. Germline V gene sequence: CDR1 SGDLS, CDR2 YYNGEE. The CDR3 contains 14 residues. V shed 0 bases and J shed 4 bases, with 9 bases lying between them. CDR3 nucleotide sequence: TGTGCCAGCAGCGTAGTCGCGGAGCCAGATACGCAGTATTTT. Translation gives CASSVVAEPDTQYF. Together with reference TRBV9 and TRBJ2-3, the CDR3 gives the full variable domain: DSGVTQTPKHLITATGQRVTLRCSPRSGDLSVYWYQQSLDQGLQFLIQYYNGEERAKGNILERFSAQQFPDLHSELNLSSLELGDSALYFCASSVVAEPDTQYFGPGTRLTVL.

The chain couples TRBV28 to TRBJ1-3; D ambiguous. The CDR3 is 14 amino acids. Germline V lookup: CDR1 MDHEN, CDR2 SYDVKM. The V end lost 3 bases, the J end lost 2 bases, and 8 bases lay between the germline ends. CDR3 DNA: TGTGCCAGCAGTTTCCCCCGGGCTGGAAACACCATATATTTT. It specifies CASSFPRAGNTIYF.

The V and J genes are TRBV9 and TRBJ2-1; 10 nucleotides match TRBD1. Germline V CDR1 and CDR2: SGDLS, YYNGEE. CDR3 size: 15 residues. The V gene end was trimmed by 4 bases and the J gene end by 2 bases; junction bases not matched to a gene: 3. The CDR3 DNA sequence: TGTGCCAGCAGCTCGGGACAGGGGCCCTACAATGAGCAGTTCTTC. Protein: CASSSGQGPYNEQFF.

This chain joins TRBV6-1 and TRBJ2-1; 14 bases are a match to TRBD2. The CDR3 runs 18 residues. V trimming: 4 bases; J trimming: 2 bases; junction bases outside the gene matches: 7. Germline-derived CDR1 and CDR2 are MNHNS and SASEGT. CDR3 bases: TGTGCCAGCAGTGGGGGGACTAGCGGGAGTTGGACCTACAATGAGCAGTTCTTC. It specifies CASSGGTSGSWTYNEQFF.

The chain carries TRBV27 and TRBJ2-1; TRBD2 matches at 12 bases. The CDR3 spans 16 residues. The germline gives CDR1 MNHEY, CDR2 SMNVEV (reference sequence). Germline trimming cut 2 bases from V and 3 bases from J; bases unmatched to any gene: 2. The CDR3, as DNA: TGTGCCAGCAGTTTAGGACTAGCGGGAAACTACAATGAGCAGTTCTTC. Translating gives CASSLGLAGNYNEQFF.

This clone was picked up one time. The junction does not match germline at one end; this may be a read error. The chain has TRBV7-7 and TRBJ2-1, with 12 bases aligning to TRBD1. The CDR3 sequence is 19 residues long. CDR1 is SSHAT, CDR2 FNYEAQ, per germline (reference sequence). CDR3 residues: CASSFAGTGGQGSYNEQFF. CDR3 sequence (DNA): TGTGCTAGCAGCTTCGCCGGGACAGGGGGCCAGGGGTCCTACAATGAGCAGTTCTTC.

This clone has just one count. This chain connects TRBV18 to TRBJ2-1, with D perhaps TRBD2 (5 bases). CDR3 length: 13 residues. Trimming removed 2 bases from V and 9 bases from J, with 11 bases in between. CDR1 KGHSH and CDR2 LQKENI come from the germline V gene. CDR3 nucleotides: TGTGCCAGCTCACCAATAGGAGGAGGTGAGCAGTTCTTC. This codes for CASSPIGGGEQFF.

Only a few counts were recorded for this clone. The rearrangement uses TRBV5-4 and TRBJ2-7; TRBD1 is a possible D gene (6 bases). The V end was cut by 4 bases, the J end by 2 bases, with 10 bases between. The CDR3 loop spans 13 amino acids. The V gene's germline CDR1 is SGHNT and CDR2 YYREEE (reference sequence). CDR3 region: CASSPQGAYEQYF. DNA of the CDR3: TGTGCCAGCAGCCCACAGGGAGCCTACGAGCAGTACTTC.

The chain carries TRBV12-3 or TRBV12-4 and TRBJ2-5, with D uncertain. The CDR3 covers 13 residues. Trimming took 6 bases from V and 0 from J, leaving 8 bases between them. The CDR3 loop reads CASSHSDQETQYF. CDR3 nucleotide sequence: TGTGCCAGCAGCCACTCGGACCAAGAGACCCAGTACTTC.

CDR3 in amino acids: CATLQGAGNTIYF. The CDR3 DNA is TGTGCCACCTTACAGGGGGCTGGAAACACCATATATTTT. This chain uses TRBV24-1 with TRBJ1-3; TRBD1 agrees at 8 bases. The CDR3 totals 13 residues. Trimming removed 9 bases from V and 2 bases from J; junction bases left unmatched: 2. In germline, CDR1 is KGHDR, CDR2 SFDVKD.

The chain uses TRBV7-9 and TRBJ2-2; D is possibly TRBD2 (5 bases). CDR1 and CDR2 from the germline V gene are SEHNR and FQNEAQ (reference sequence). The CDR3 runs 14 residues. V lost 2 bases and J 4 bases, leaving 8 bases between the germline ends. The CDR3 region is CASSLLATTGELFF. CDR3 nucleotide sequence: TGTGCCAGCAGCTTACTAGCAACCACCGGGGAGCTGTTTTTT.

V and J are TRBV6-5 and TRBJ2-7; 11 bases map to TRBD2. J lost 4 bases, V lost 6 bases, and 5 bases had no gene match. CDR3 length: 14 amino acids. Germline V CDR1 and CDR2: MNHEY, SVGAGI. CDR3 in amino acids: CASSRTSGPYEQYF. CDR3 nucleotide sequence: TGTGCCAGCAGCCGGACTAGCGGGCCTTACGAGCAGTACTTC.

The rearrangement uses TRBV10-3 and TRBJ1-1; D is undetermined. Deletions cut 2 bases from V and 5 bases from J, with 12 bases between. Germline V lookup: CDR1 ENHRY, CDR2 SYGVKD. The CDR3 sequence is 14 residues long. The CDR3 nucleotides read TGTGCCATCAGTGAGGAGATAGGAGGAACTGAAGCTTTCTTT. This translates into CAISEEIGGTEAFF.

This clone was seen a few times. V and J are TRBV7-9 and TRBJ2-7, with a possible D match to TRBD1 (6 bases). Looked up from germline, CDR1 is SEHNR and CDR2 is FQNEAQ (reference sequence). The CDR3 length is 13 residues. V gave up 5 bases and J gave up 5 bases, with 13 bases separating them. The CDR3 DNA sequence: TGTGCCAGCAGCATTCAGGGGTTCGACGAGCAGTACTTC. It specifies CASSIQGFDEQYF.

A single count supports this clone. The identical CDR3 is also encoded by other nucleotide sequences in the sample. The chain links TRBV12-3 or TRBV12-4 to TRBJ1-5, with TRBD1 as a possible D gene (5 bases). Trimming removed 3 bases at V and 6 bases at J, with 9 bases between. The CDR3 contains 13 residues. The chain's CDR3 is CASSFTGGQPQHF. Written as DNA, the CDR3 is TGTGCCAGCAGTTTTACGGGGGGTCAGCCCCAGCATTTT.

This chain connects TRBV7-8 to TRBJ2-5; 9 bases agree with TRBD1. V gave up 7 bases and J gave up 1 base; unmatched junction bases: 13. Germline assignment: CDR1 SGHVS and CDR2 FQNEAQ. This CDR3 has 17 amino acids. The chain's CDR3 is CASTQKKGQGVQETQYF. In DNA, the CDR3 is TGTGCCAGCACCCAGAAAAAGGGACAGGGTGTCCAAGAGACCCAGTACTTC.

The chain carries TRBV10-2 and TRBJ1-4, with D hard to call. The CDR3 is 12 residues long. Deletions cut 6 bases from V and 7 bases from J, with 9 bases between. The germline V gene has CDR1 WSHSY and CDR2 SAAADI. This chain's CDR3 is CASRMDSEKLFF. CDR3 DNA: TGCGCCAGCAGAATGGACTCTGAAAAACTGTTTTTT.

The chain employs TRBV15 and TRBJ1-4, with 9 bases aligning to TRBD1. Germline V gene data show CDR1 as LNHNV and CDR2 as YYDKDF (reference sequence). This CDR3 comprises 18 residues. Trimming cost V 6 bases and J 0 bases; bases outside gene matches: 11. The CDR3 is CATRGTGNRPATNEKLFF. For the CDR3, the DNA is TGTGCCACCAGAGGGACAGGGAACAGGCCTGCAACTAATGAAAAACTGTTTTTT.

This clone was detected only once. The chain couples TRBV6-5 to TRBJ1-5; a possible D gene is TRBD1 (5 bases). This CDR3 is 15 amino acids long. The ends were cut back, 5 bases at V and 7 bases at J, with 18 bases in the middle. The germline V gene has CDR1 MNHEY and CDR2 SVGAGI. The CDR3 loop is CASSPRGDPKQPQHF. The CDR3 DNA follows: TGTGCCAGCAGTCCGCGGGGGGACCCTAAACAGCCCCAGCATTTT.

The rearrangement uses TRBV5-1 and TRBJ2-2, with 7 nucleotides matching TRBD1. CDR1 and CDR2 (germline): SGHRS, YFSETQ. V shed 0 bases, J shed 5 bases, and the junction held 4 bases outside the gene matches. The CDR3 totals 15 residues. The DNA for the CDR3 is TGCGCCAGCAGCTTGGATACAGGGGAGACCGGGGAGCTGTTTTTT. Its translation is CASSLDTGETGELFF.

CDR3 protein: CASSQVLIGQGVATNEKLFF. In DNA, the CDR3 is TGTGCCAGCAGCCAAGTATTGATCGGACAGGGGGTCGCAACTAATGAAAAACTGTTTTTT. The genes are TRBV3-1 (or the pseudogene TRBV3-2) and TRBJ1-4, with TRBD1 identical over 10 bases. CDR1 is LGHDT, CDR2 YNNKEL, per germline (reference sequence). CDR3 length: 20 residues. V shed 1 base and J 0 bases; nucleotides not matched to a gene: 11.

This chain connects TRBV29-1 to TRBJ2-5, with D possibly being TRBD2 (6 bases). Trimming left V 7 bases short and J 2 bases short, with 14 bases between. The CDR3 has 13 amino acids. Per the germline V gene, CDR1 is SQVTM and CDR2 is ANQGSEA. The CDR3 spells CSADGGSQETQYF. The CDR3 DNA sequence: TGCAGCGCTGACGGAGGGAGTCAAGAGACCCAGTACTTC.

The chain joins TRBV28 to TRBJ2-3; tentatively, D is TRBD2 (5 bases). Trimming removed 3 bases at V and 5 bases at J, with 15 bases between. The CDR3 consists of 15 residues. From germline, CDR1 is MDHEN and CDR2 SYDVKM. CDR3 nucleotide sequence: TGTGCCAGCAGTTTGTACAGCGGACTGGGAGATACGCAGTATTTT. Translating it yields CASSLYSGLGDTQYF.